This T cell receptor beta chain is from a study of vaccination and CD4 T cells after COVID-19. Study-level background: Blood was drawn a median roughly 79 days post second dose, range 14 to 241. The cells were exposed to overlapping spike peptides originating from SARS-CoV-2, HCoV-NL63, HCoV-OC43 and HCoV-229E for stimulation.

Treatment meaning: approximately 9-day PBMC culture with coronavirus spike peptide pools or control peptides (ViraFEST assay). Sequencing of the DNA from cultured CD4+ T cells was carried out with the Oncomine TCR Beta short-read assay. TCRdb fed the PCR reads into MiXCR, producing one record per CDR3 protein. The repertoire consists of 9,500 to 15,000 distinct CDR3 sequences, with 40% to 50% occurring once and the leading ten covering around 13%. Whole-study findings and limits: Reactive clone data from convalescent patients indicated a median of approximately 90% appearing only post-vaccination.

The CDR3 consists of 13 residues. From germline, CDR1 is MNHEY and CDR2 SVGEGT. Trimming pared 3 bases from V and 8 bases from J, leaving 13 bases between. Turning to this clonotype: Its antigen remains unknown.

The specimen was CD4+ T cells from blood, cultured in vitro. The source is a human donor who had recovered from COVID-19. This chain connects TRBV6-2 or TRBV6-3 to TRBJ1-2; D is unresolved. The DNA for the CDR3 is TGTGCCAGCAGTTATGTAGGACTTGGGGGCTACACCTTC. Protein: CASSYVGLGGYTF.